This record looks at one T cell receptor beta chain sequence and its context. Its antigen is currently not known. The sample holds no much larger clone one base away, and base qualities are not on file. Libraries were made using the immunoSEQ multiplex PCR assay. TCRdb obtained this table from immuneACCESS and retained in-frame rearrangements with V and J assigned. These tables miss some clones; where compared with another copy, unresolved V genes account for less than half of the shortfall, and the remainder is unexplained. This sample gives about 27,000 clones in total; roughly 86% of them show up just once. The ten largest clonotypes hold around 1.1% of the sample. From the germline V gene (reference sequence), CDR1 is LNHDA and CDR2 is SQIVND. Reading from cysteine to phenylalanine, the CDR3 counts 15 amino acids. Only the CDR3 region is kept as DNA, spanning 45 bases read in frame from base 1. Compared with germline, V lacks 5 bases and J lacks 2 bases; bases without a gene match: 8.

The data stem from a study of T cells in narcolepsy (dated by TCRdb to between 2017 and 2018). A note on the overall study: Patients with narcolepsy type 1 or type 2 (NT1, NT2) and healthy control donors were enrolled in the study. To look for autoreactive T cells in narcolepsy patients that target self-antigens of hypocretin neurons (hypocretin, TRIB2), the study used TCR Vbeta sequencing to follow clonotypes in blood and CSF.

For TCR Vbeta sequencing, memory CD4+ T cells were sorted ex vivo from the peripheral blood of both healthy controls and narcolepsy patients. What the research found in general, with its limitations: Autoreactive clonotypes were reported to be detected serially in the blood of the same patients and of different patients, but not in the blood of healthy controls. No sequences matching autoreactive T cell clones were present in some of the blood memory CD4+ repertoires from patients and controls. Patients and controls had comparable numbers of sequenced blood memory CD4+ clonotypes, averaging about 40,000 and 33,000, respectively. Plots that compared CSF and blood CD4+ T cell clonotypes from the same patient highlighted HCRT-specific and TRIB2-specific autoreactive clonotypes.

Source material: CD45RA- memory CD4+ T cells from PBMCs. Read against the paper, the sample's cell subset or site label means: memory T cells sorted ex vivo from peripheral blood. This TCR was sampled from a human donor with narcolepsy. The rearranged chain carries TRBV19 and TRBJ2-5, and TRBD1 aligns with 7 junction nucleotides. The sequence in DNA is TGTGCCAGTAGTTTTGGACAGGACTTACAAGAGACCCAGTACTTC. The resulting protein is CASSFGQDLQETQYF.